The following is a T cell receptor (beta chain) sequence with its context. For each CDR3 protein, TCRdb gives one entry from its re-call of the 5' RACE reads, without DNA. Its table records 300,000 to 500,000 distinct CDR3 sequences. CDR1 and CDR2 from the germline V gene are SEHNR and FQNEAQ (reference sequence). CDR3 size: 14 residues. The sample comes from a study of T cells expressing NK-cell markers. The sample consisted of blood T cells: a sorted CD56 or NKG2C T cell subset, CD4+ or CD8+ T cells, or bulk PBMC T cells (not recorded which). This TCR was sampled from a woman in her fifties or sixties in good health. The V call is TRBV7-9, the J call TRBJ2-1; the D call from TCRdb, TRBD2, cannot be confirmed without DNA. The CDR3 region is CASSLLAGGGEQFF.